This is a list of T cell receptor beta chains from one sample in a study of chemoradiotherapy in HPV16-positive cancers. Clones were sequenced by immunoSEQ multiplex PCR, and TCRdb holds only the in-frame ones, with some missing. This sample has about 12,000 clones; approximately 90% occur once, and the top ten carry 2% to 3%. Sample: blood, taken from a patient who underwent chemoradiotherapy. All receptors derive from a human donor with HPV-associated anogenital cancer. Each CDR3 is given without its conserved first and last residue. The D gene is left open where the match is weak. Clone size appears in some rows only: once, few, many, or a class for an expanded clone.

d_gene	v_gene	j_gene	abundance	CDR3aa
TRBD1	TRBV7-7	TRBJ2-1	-	ASSPWDRWNEQF
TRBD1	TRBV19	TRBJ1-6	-	ASSLGQEFSPLH
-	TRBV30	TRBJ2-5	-	AWSPGPETQY
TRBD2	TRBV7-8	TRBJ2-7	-	ASSRTRDYEQY
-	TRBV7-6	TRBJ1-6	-	ASSLVRADNSPLH
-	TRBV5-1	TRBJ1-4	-	ASSFTPGAEGEKLF
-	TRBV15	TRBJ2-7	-	ATSRDFRQVVSYEQY
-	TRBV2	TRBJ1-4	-	ASIGGSNEKLF
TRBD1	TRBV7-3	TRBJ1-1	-	ASSLRGTGALMNTEAF
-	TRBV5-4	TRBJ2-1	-	ASSHFSSYNEQF
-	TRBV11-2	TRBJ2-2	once	ASSTTNTGELF
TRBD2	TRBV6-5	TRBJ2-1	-	ASKASGGYNEQF
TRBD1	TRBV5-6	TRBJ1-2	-	ASSLDGTGALNYGYT
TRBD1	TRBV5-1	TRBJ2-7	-	ASSWGDRGRPYEQY
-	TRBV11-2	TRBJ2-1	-	ASSLPRGAYNEQF
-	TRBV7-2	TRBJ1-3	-	ASSFGTGRSSGNTIY
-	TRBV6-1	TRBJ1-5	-	ASSEKAEVGSQH
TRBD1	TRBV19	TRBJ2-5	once	ASRAGGETQY
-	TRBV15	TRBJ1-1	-	ATSEGKRTEAF
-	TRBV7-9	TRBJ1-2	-	ASSLDWGRGYT
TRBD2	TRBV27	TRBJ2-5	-	ASSRPGLAGGGETQY
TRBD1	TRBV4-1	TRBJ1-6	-	ASSHAGGDSPLH
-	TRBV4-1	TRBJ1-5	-	ASSQLLGKNQPQH
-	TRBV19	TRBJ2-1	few	ASSPSGNEQF
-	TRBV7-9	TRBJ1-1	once	ASSFPGKNTEAF
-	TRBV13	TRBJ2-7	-	ASSTGGTGDSYEQY
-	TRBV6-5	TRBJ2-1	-	ASSAFKGYNEQF
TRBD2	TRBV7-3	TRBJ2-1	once	ASSLTPRLATYNEQF